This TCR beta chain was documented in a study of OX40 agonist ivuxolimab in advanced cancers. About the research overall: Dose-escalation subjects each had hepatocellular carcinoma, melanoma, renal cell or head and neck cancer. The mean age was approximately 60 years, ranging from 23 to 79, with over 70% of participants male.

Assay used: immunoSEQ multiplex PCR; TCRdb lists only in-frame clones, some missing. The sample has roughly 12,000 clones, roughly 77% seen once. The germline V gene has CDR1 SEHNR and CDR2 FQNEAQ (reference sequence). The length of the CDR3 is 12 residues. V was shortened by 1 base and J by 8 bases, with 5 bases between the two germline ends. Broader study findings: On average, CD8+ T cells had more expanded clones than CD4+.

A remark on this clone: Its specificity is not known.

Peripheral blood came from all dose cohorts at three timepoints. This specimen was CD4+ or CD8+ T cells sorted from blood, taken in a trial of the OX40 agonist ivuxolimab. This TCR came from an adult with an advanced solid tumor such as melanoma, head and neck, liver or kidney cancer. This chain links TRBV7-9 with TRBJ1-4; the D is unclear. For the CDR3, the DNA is TGTGCCAGCAGCTTAGGGCTAGAAAAACTGTTTTTT. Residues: CASSLGLEKLFF.